This entry lists 13 T cell receptor beta chains sequenced from one sample in a study of T cells in Graves' hyperthyroidism and ophthalmopathy. The CDR3 regions of TCR beta were amplified from RNA transcripts. The HTBI set primed first-round TCR CDR3 RT-PCR. MiXCR, applied by TCRdb to the multiplex PCR reads, yields one record per CDR3 protein. The sample lists 690,000 or so distinct CDR3 sequences, 18% occurring once. Material: blood. These receptors all come from a woman in her fifties or sixties with Graves' hyperthyroidism that later progressed to Graves' ophthalmopathy.

The chain links TRBV11-2 to TRBJ1-2; D possibly corresponds to TRBD1 (6 bases). The CDR3 is 15 amino acids. Germline CDR1 is SGHAT and CDR2 is FQNNGV. V lost 1 base and J 5 bases, leaving 14 bases between the germline ends. DNA for the CDR3: TGTGCCAGCAGCTTAGTTTCAGGGGCGACGTATGGCTACACCTTC. This translates into CASSLVSGATYGYTF.

This clonotype has a handful of counts. This rearrangement joins TRBV5-1 to TRBJ2-1; 7 bases fit TRBD2. This CDR3 spans 13 amino acids. Looked up from germline, CDR1 is SGHRS and CDR2 is YFSETQ. Losses at the gene ends were 6 bases for V and 8 bases for J; bases not matched to a gene: 8. In DNA form, the CDR3 reads TGCGCCAGCACCCCTGGGGGGGGGGATGAGCAGTTCTTC. Translated, it gives CASTPGGGDEQFF. The variable domain in full, with the rest retrieved from reference TRBV5-1 and TRBJ2-1, is KAGVTQTPRYLIKTRGQQVTLSCSPISGHRSVSWYQQTPGQGLQFLFEYFSETQRNKGNFPGRFSGRQFSNSRSEMNVSTLELGDSALYLCASTPGGGDEQFFGPGTRLTVL.

The CDR3 loop reads CASSETGYTGELFF. The CDR3 DNA reads as TGTGCCAGCAGTGAAACAGGATACACCGGGGAGCTGTTTTTT. The chain combines TRBV6-1 with TRBJ2-2; a weak D match, TRBD1 (5 bases). Trimming pared 2 bases from V and 3 bases from J, leaving 7 bases between. CDR3 length: 14 residues. The germline CDR1 and CDR2 sequences are MNHNS and SASEGT.

The sample holds many counts of this clonotype. This chain uses TRBV18 with TRBJ1-5; D is unresolved. This CDR3 has 12 amino acids. Germline V lookup: CDR1 KGHSH, CDR2 LQKENI. V was clipped by 2 bases and J by 6 bases, with 5 bases between them. The chain's CDR3 is CASSPGVQPQHF. The DNA of the CDR3 is TGTGCCAGCTCACCAGGGGTTCAGCCCCAGCATTTT. Looking up the rest from reference TRBV18 and TRBJ1-5 gives the full variable domain: NAGVMQNPRHLVRRRGQEARLRCSPMKGHSHVYWYRQLPEEGLKFMVYLQKENIIDESGMPKERFSAEFPKEGPSILRIQQVVRGDSAAYFCASSPGVQPQHFGDGTRLSIL.

At least ten counts were recorded for this clonotype. The chain carries TRBV11-2 and TRBJ2-1; D may be TRBD2 (6 bases). Trimming stripped 0 bases from V and 0 bases from J, with 9 bases between. The CDR3 is made up of 16 amino acids. Germline V gene sequence: CDR1 SGHAT, CDR2 FQNNGV. CDR3 in amino acids: CASSLDRGSSYNEQFF. The CDR3 coding sequence is TGTGCCAGCAGCTTAGATCGGGGGAGCTCCTACAATGAGCAGTTCTTC.

The V call is TRBV6-1, the J call TRBJ2-7; D might be TRBD1 (5 bases). The CDR3 totals 11 residues. The V end lost 7 bases, the J end lost 5 bases, and 9 bases lay between the germline ends. Per the germline V gene, CDR1 is MNHNS and CDR2 is SASEGT. For the CDR3, the DNA is TGTGCCAGCAATCAGGGCGACGAGCAGTACTTC. Protein: CASNQGDEQYF.

This clonotype has a handful of counts. This chain connects TRBV6-1 to TRBJ2-1; no definite D call. Germline CDR1 MNHNS, CDR2 SASEGT. The CDR3 has 11 amino acids. V lost 9 bases to trimming and J lost 8 bases, with 11 bases between them. CDR3 in DNA: TGTGCCAGTTACAGTGGGCATGAGCAGTTCTTC. Its translation is CASYSGHEQFF.

V gene TRBV24-1 combines with J gene TRBJ2-3, with a possible D match to TRBD2 (6 bases). Germline V gives CDR1 KGHDR, CDR2 SFDVKD. Deletions cut 2 bases from V and 4 bases from J, with 18 bases between. This CDR3 is built from 17 residues. The CDR3 nucleotides read TGTGCCACCAGTGATTCTGCCGGGACTCTAAGTGCAGATACGCAGTATTTT. This sequence encodes CATSDSAGTLSADTQYF.

This clonotype appeared many times. This chain connects TRBV7-3 to TRBJ1-2; maybe TRBD1 (5 bases). The V gene's germline CDR1 is SGHTA and CDR2 FQGTGA. There are 15 residues in the CDR3. Deletions cut 4 bases from V and 0 bases from J, with 12 bases between. As DNA, the CDR3 is TGTGCCAGCAGCTCCCAAGCGGGGGCTAACTATGGCTACACCTTC. This translates into CASSSQAGANYGYTF. Using reference TRBV7-3 and TRBJ1-2 for the parts outside the CDR3, the full variable domain is GAGVSQTPSNKVTEKGKYVELRCDPISGHTALYWYRQSLGQGPEFLIYFQGTGAADDSGLPNDRFFAVRPEGSVSTLKIQRTERGDSAVYLCASSSQAGANYGYTFGSGTRLTVV.

This clonotype was detected many times. The chain carries TRBV18 and TRBJ1-5; D is ambiguous. The V gene lost 5 bases and the J gene lost 5 bases, with 13 bases spanning the gap. CDR3 length equals 14 residues. Germline V gives CDR1 KGHSH, CDR2 LQKENI. The CDR3 bases are TGTGCCAGCTCAGCGGGATCAATCGATCAGCCCCAGCATTTT. It is translated as CASSAGSIDQPQHF.

This clonotype was recorded many times. The chain has TRBV6-5 and TRBJ1-2; a weak D match, TRBD1 (5 bases). This CDR3 spans 14 amino acids. V was clipped by 0 bases and J by 3 bases, with 8 bases between them. Germline-derived CDR1 and CDR2 are MNHEY and SVGAGI. The CDR3 loop is CASSYSGLYYGYTF. Written as DNA, the CDR3 is TGTGCCAGCAGTTACTCGGGACTTTACTATGGCTACACCTTC.

This clonotype was detected many times. The rearrangement joins TRBV11-2 to TRBJ2-7, with 12 bases lining up with TRBD2. V gave up 4 bases and J gave up 6 bases; unmatched junction bases: 13. This CDR3 spans 17 amino acids. Germline CDR1 SGHAT, CDR2 FQNNGV. The CDR3 is CASSSGLAGDPRGEQYF. The DNA of the CDR3 is TGTGCCAGCAGCTCGGGACTAGCGGGCGACCCGAGGGGCGAGCAGTACTTC.

V and J are TRBV5-1 and TRBJ2-3; a weak D match, TRBD2 (5 bases). The CDR3 has 15 amino acids. V lost 4 bases and J 5 bases, leaving 17 bases between the germline ends. Germline V gives CDR1 SGHRS, CDR2 YFSETQ. The CDR3 region is CASSPQRILGDTQYF. The CDR3 DNA reads as TGCGCCAGCAGCCCCCAGCGGATCTTGGGAGATACGCAGTATTTT.